This T cell receptor beta chain was sequenced in a study of shared clonotypes between healthy human individuals. For this clone: Its specificity is unknown. The identical CDR3 is also encoded by other nucleotide sequences in the sample.

Template for every sorted-subset replicate PCR totaled roughly 200 ng DNA, roughly 30,000 T cell genomes. Sequenced by immunoSEQ multiplex PCR; TCRdb stores in-frame clones only, minus some. The table has about 600,000 clones, roughly 97% seen once. Findings of the study overall: Naive subsets, compared against memory subsets, generally had larger estimated richness values. Sorted-subset sequencing, rarefaction showed, was incomplete despite large depth. A few donors shared approximately 5% of their naive CD4 clonotypes.

The V gene's germline CDR1 is SGHRS and CDR2 YFSETQ. The CDR3 covers 14 residues. The V end lost 0 bases, the J end lost 3 bases, and 10 bases lay between the germline ends. This sequence joins TRBV5-1 and TRBJ2-7; D not resolved. The sample consisted of naive CD4+ T cells sorted from blood. Noted subset: CD45RA+ positively selected. The clonotype was recovered from a woman aged 30 to 39 in good health. The CDR3: CASSLATRSYEQYF. CDR3 in DNA: TGCGCCAGCAGCTTGGCCACGCGGAGCTACGAGCAGTACTTC. Supplemented by reference TRBV5-1 and TRBJ2-7, the full variable domain reads KAGVTQTPRYLIKTRGQQVTLSCSPISGHRSVSWYQQTPGQGLQFLFEYFSETQRNKGNFPGRFSGRQFSNSRSEMNVSTLELGDSALYLCASSLATRSYEQYFGPGTRLTVT.